This record looks at one T cell receptor (beta chain) sequence and its context. The target of this receptor is not known. There are no base qualities to consult, and no much larger clone falls within one base. This record belongs to a study of OX40 agonist ivuxolimab in advanced cancers. General notes on the study: Ivuxolimab was an agonistic, fully human IgG2 monoclonal antibody directed against OX40 (CD134), a costimulatory receptor. Intravenous ivuxolimab was administered to patients every 2 weeks at six dose levels: 0.01, 0.1, 0.3, 1.5, 3 and 10 mg/kg. Of the approximately 50 patients in dose escalation, some 20 had hepatocellular carcinoma, some 15 had melanoma, 9 had renal cell carcinoma and 9 had head and neck cancer. In the dose-escalation cohort, 70% to 90% of patients were male, and the mean age was 60 years with a range of 23 to 79. Prior anti-PD-1, anti-PD-L1 or anti-CTLA-4 therapy was permitted, and checkpoint inhibitors had been received by roughly 40% of dose-escalation patients. Three dose-escalation patients achieved partial responses, one with hepatocellular carcinoma and two with cutaneous melanoma. The point of sequencing TCRbeta in the periphery was to test whether ivuxolimab changed TCR sequence diversity and drove clonal T-cell expansion. The paper covers the monotherapy dose-escalation part of the phase I ivuxolimab trial, which included N ≈ 52 patients.

The trial excluded patients who had a history of autoimmune disease or who were on systemic immunosuppression. Peripheral blood for TCR sequencing was collected from all dose cohorts at baseline, on cycle 4 day 1, and on cycle 7 day 1. The samples were drawn from a first-in-human, open-label, multicenter phase I dose-escalation trial of ivuxolimab. The trial enrolled adults with locally advanced or metastatic head and neck squamous cell, hepatocellular, melanoma or renal cell carcinoma. CD4+ and CD8+ T cells were sorted separately from peripheral blood before TCR sequencing. CDR1 and CDR2 were assigned from the germline V gene (reference sequence) as LNHDA and SQIVND. Including the terminal cysteine and phenylalanine, the CDR3 comprises 15 residues. Solely the CDR3 DNA is kept, with 45 bases framed from the first base. V was cut back by 5 bases and J by 6 bases, leaving a gap of 14 bases between them.

Broad study findings and their caveats: In the 0.1-3.0 mg/kg groups, partial responders were among the patients with the lowest normalized peripheral clonal expansion, particularly in CD8+ T cells. After ivuxolimab, more expanded clones were found on average in CD8+ T cells than in CD4+ T cells. Antigen specificity was not determined for the clonally expanded peripheral T cells. Clonal expansion of both CD4+ and CD8+ blood T cells was observed from baseline to week 6 at doses 0.1 to 3.0 mg/kg. Low levels of normalized T-cell clonal expansion were also shown by some nonresponding patients.

Genomic DNA was isolated from the sorted cells so that the TCRbeta CDR3 region could be sequenced. The immunoSEQ Assay was used for sequencing of TCRbeta CDR3 regions. The clones in this table, taken by TCRdb from immuneACCESS, are in-frame only. Not every clone is retained; where verified, under half of the shortfall comes from an unresolved V gene, and the cause of the rest is unknown. The sample profile shows 25,000 to 35,000 clones; roughly 83% of them were found once. The ten largest clones add up to roughly a sixth of the sample. This sequence was found in an adult with an advanced solid tumor such as melanoma, head and neck, liver or kidney cancer. This material consisted of CD4+ or CD8+ T cells sorted from blood, taken in a trial of the OX40 agonist ivuxolimab. The chain joins TRBV19 to TRBJ1-6; TRBD1 could be the D gene, as 5 bases match. The nucleotides read TGTGCCAGTAGTCAGGGACCGAGAGGTAATTCACCCCTCCACTTT. Translated, it reads CASSQGPRGNSPLHF.